This T cell receptor (beta chain) derives from a study of Ad26.COV2.S vaccination and SARS-CoV-2 variants. Study information: Once, or twice with 56 days between doses, Ad26.COV2.S was given intramuscularly.

In the case of this clone: The antigen is unknown.

Study observations and caveats: Those who received vaccine or placebo ended up with similar non-spike TCR breadth.

Germline V CDR1 and CDR2: SGHNT, YYREEE (reference sequence). V lost 4 bases and J lost 0, with 14 bases in between. CDR3 size: 16 residues. TCRdb's table, derived via immunoSEQ multiplex PCR, lists solely in-frame clones and lacks some. This sample yields hundreds of thousands of clones, of which 88% are seen a single time; 6.4% belongs to the top ten. Treatment in this sample: roughly 19 received Ad26.COV2.S at low or high dose, single or two shots; about 5 received placebo; per-sample allocation not given. All samples were drawn on day 63, counting from the first vaccine or placebo injection. Donation was by an adult aged 18-55 years who was in Boston.

The chain links TRBV5-4 to TRBJ1-3, with a possible D match to TRBD1 (6 bases). The source is a person aged 18 to 59 who received the Ad26.COV2.S COVID-19 vaccine or a placebo. The specimen comprised peripheral blood, sampled in a trial of Ad26.COV2.S vaccine versus placebo. The CDR3 loop reads CASSGGGPTSGNTIYF. The CDR3, as DNA: TGTGCCAGCAGCGGGGGGGGCCCTACCTCTGGAAACACCATATATTTT.